This TCR beta chain was documented in a study of CD8 T cell repertoires and HIV-1 epitope variants. Study information: T cells were stimulated with Twenty-five Gag and Nef peptides separately. Controls were a CMV, EBV and flu pool, Ebola AY9, and no peptide. Tested: three Gag epitope families, Nef HW9 and YT9.

Points on this clone: What it binds is not known.

Trimming pared 5 bases from V and 0 bases from J, leaving 2 bases between. Looked up from germline, CDR1 is SQVTM and CDR2 is ANQGSEA. The CDR3 length is 11 residues. Study-level results: Nine TCR beta clonotypes were antigen-specific, six or seven apparently recognizing autologous or escape variants.

Produced via immunoSEQ multiplex PCR; TCRdb's table is partial and in-frame only. The table records 3,900 or so clones, around two thirds of them present only once. This chain connects TRBV29-1 to TRBJ1-3; D unresolved. What was sequenced was cultured CD8+ T cells derived from PBMCs. This clonotype was obtained from a male donor with HIV. The CDR3 protein is CSVHSGNTIYF. The DNA of the CDR3 is TGCAGCGTTCACTCTGGAAACACCATATATTTT.